A single sample gave rise to the 23 T cell receptor beta chains below, sequenced in a study of graft-versus-host responses after intestinal transplantation. These receptors' targets are unknown. TCRdb's copy holds only in-frame clones and misses some; the assay was immunoSEQ multiplex PCR. The sample gives about 93,000 clones, 85% to 95% of which show up once; roughly 0.49% is in the top ten. The material was unstimulated CD8+ T cells sorted from spleen or lymph node cells, obtained before intestinal transplant. The receptors originated from a human donor who received an intestinal transplant.

The chain joins TRBV19 to TRBJ2-5; a possible D gene is TRBD1 (6 bases). The CDR3 length is 16 residues. Germline CDR1 reads LNHDA; CDR2 reads SQIVND (reference sequence). V lost 4 bases and J 9 bases, leaving 24 bases between the germline ends. The CDR3 bases are TGTGCCAGTAGTACCCTAACTAGACAGGCAGAAGGTGCCCAGTACTTC. It encodes CASSTLTRQAEGAQYF.

This chain links TRBV9 with TRBJ2-5, with D possibly TRBD1 on 6 matching bases. Germline lookup yields CDR1 SGDLS and CDR2 YYNGEE. This CDR3 is 15 amino acids long. Trimming left V 4 bases short and J 5 bases short, with 18 bases between. The chain's CDR3 is CASSTGQFLWETQYF. The DNA for the CDR3 is TGTGCCAGCAGCACCGGACAGTTTTTATGGGAGACCCAGTACTTC.

The V and J genes are TRBV2 and TRBJ1-6; TRBD1 matches at 11 bases. V shed 11 bases, J shed 12 bases, and the junction held 9 bases outside the gene matches. The CDR3 has 13 amino acids. Per germline, CDR1 SNHLY and CDR2 FYNNEI. The chain's CDR3 is CACGTGGDLPLHF. The CDR3 DNA reads as TGTGCCTGCGGGACAGGGGGGGATTTACCCCTCCACTTT.

The chain carries TRBV7-6 and TRBJ2-7; 8 nucleotides align to TRBD2. This CDR3 has 15 residues. After removal of 3 bases from V and 0 bases from J, the junction contained 4 bases not matched to a gene. CDR1 and CDR2 (germline): SGHVS, FNYEAQ. The CDR3 here is CASSFGGGSSYEQYF. CDR3 DNA sequence: TGTGCCAGCAGCTTTGGCGGGGGGAGCTCCTACGAGCAGTACTTC.

V usage is TRBV13 and J usage is TRBJ1-2; no definite D call. Trimming left V 0 bases short and J 4 bases short, with 12 bases between. The CDR3 runs 15 residues. The germline V gene encodes CDR1 PRHDT and CDR2 FYEKMQ (reference sequence). In nucleotides, the CDR3 is TGTGCCAGCAGCTTAGGGCGGGGAGTGGGCTATGGCTACACCTTC. This encodes CASSLGRGVGYGYTF.

The chain couples TRBV5-4 to TRBJ2-7; the match to TRBD1 covers 12 bases. Germline V gene sequence: CDR1 SGHNT, CDR2 YYREEE (reference sequence). This CDR3 spans 15 amino acids. The J segment lost 4 bases and the V segment lost 1 base, leaving 3 bases of the junction unmatched. The CDR3 here is CASSLSGQGAYEQYF. In DNA, the CDR3 is TGTGCCAGCAGCTTGTCGGGACAGGGGGCGTACGAGCAGTACTTC.

The chain couples TRBV2 to TRBJ1-1; TRBD1 might be the D (5 bases). The germline V gene encodes CDR1 SNHLY and CDR2 FYNNEI. Trimming shortened V by 8 bases and J by 2 bases, and 9 bases separated the two germline ends. The CDR3 has 12 residues. The CDR3, as DNA: TGTGCCAGCGAAGGGGCAAACACTGAAGCTTTCTTT. Its translation is CASEGANTEAFF.

The rearrangement uses TRBV4-3 and TRBJ2-7, with 8 nucleotides matching TRBD1. The CDR3 runs to 14 residues. The germline V gene encodes CDR1 LGHNA and CDR2 YSLEER. Trimming removed 1 base from V and 3 bases from J; junction bases left unmatched: 2. The CDR3 nucleotides are TGCGCCAGCAGCCAAGCCGGGACAGGCTACGAGCAGTACTTC. Its translation: CASSQAGTGYEQYF.

V is TRBV9 and J is TRBJ1-1; D possibly corresponds to TRBD1 (6 bases). V shed 4 bases and J shed 10 bases, with 20 bases lying between them. The length of the CDR3 is 14 residues. Looked up from germline, CDR1 is SGDLS and CDR2 is YYNGEE. CDR3 bases: TGTGCCAGCAGCCTATCCGGGGGGGGCGAAGGAGCTTTCTTT. Protein sequence: CASSLSGGGEGAFF.

On this clone: A junction boundary mismatches the germline segment, possibly from a read error. The chain couples TRBV30 to TRBJ2-7; 8 bases match TRBD1. This CDR3 spans 12 amino acids. Germline CDR1 reads GTSNPN; CDR2 reads SVGIG (reference sequence). This CDR3 reads CTWSVTGDEQYF. In nucleotides, the CDR3 is TGTACCTGGAGCGTGACAGGGGACGAGCAGTACTTC.

Comments on this clone: This specimen includes other DNA sequences encoding the same CDR3. The chain recombines TRBV21-1 with TRBJ1-1; TRBD1, as called in the table, went unchecked against the DNA. TRBV21-1 is a pseudogene. The CDR3 covers 11 residues. The CDR3 is CASSPVIEAFF. The CDR3 region has the DNA TGTGCCAGCAGCCCAGTGATTGAAGCTTTCTTT.

The rearrangement links TRBV7-6 to TRBJ2-1; D perhaps matches TRBD2 (7 bases). The CDR3 spans 15 residues. Trimming stripped 5 bases from V and 7 bases from J, with 18 bases between. Per the germline V gene, CDR1 is SGHVS and CDR2 is FNYEAQ. The CDR3 spells CASSLGGAGSNEQFF. CDR3 sequence (DNA): TGTGCCAGCAGCCTTGGGGGGGCCGGCAGTAATGAGCAGTTCTTC.

This chain joins TRBV11-2 and TRBJ1-2; D gene ambiguous. This CDR3 is 14 amino acids long. Trimming removed 8 bases from V and 3 bases from J, with 16 bases in between. CDR1 is SGHAT and CDR2 is FQNNGV in the germline V gene. CDR3 nucleotide sequence: TGTGCCAGCGGGTCACTCACCCGGGACTATGGCTACACCTTC. Translated, it gives CASGSLTRDYGYTF.

The rearrangement uses TRBV11-2 and TRBJ2-2, with 7 bases matching TRBD2. This CDR3 is built from 15 residues. Germline V CDR1 and CDR2: SGHAT, FQNNGV. The ends lost 3 bases at V and 7 bases at J; junction bases unmatched: 8. The CDR3 region has the DNA TGTGCCAGCAGCTTTCCGGGAGGTTTTAGCGGGGAGCTGTTTTTT. Its protein is CASSFPGGFSGELFF.

The chain has TRBV7-9 and TRBJ2-3; no reliable D call. V lost 4 bases, J lost 7 bases, and 15 bases lay in between. The CDR3 loop spans 14 amino acids. In germline, CDR1 is SEHNR, CDR2 FQNEAQ (reference sequence). The CDR3 loop is CASSYTTVVNTQYF. The CDR3 region has the DNA TGTGCCAGCAGCTACACAACAGTTGTAAATACGCAGTATTTT.

V and J are TRBV6-4 and TRBJ2-3; 12 bases match TRBD2. The V and J ends lost 11 bases and 3 bases, in that order; junction bases with no gene match: 3. CDR1 is MRHNA and CDR2 is SNTAGT in the germline V gene. CDR3 length: 13 amino acids. CDR3 sequence: CASGTSGTDTQYF. CDR3 sequence (DNA): TGTGCCTCTGGGACTAGCGGGACAGATACGCAGTATTTT.

This clone has a single count. The chain has TRBV7-2 and TRBJ2-1; 11 bases agree with TRBD2. The V and J ends lost 3 bases and 2 bases, in that order; junction bases with no gene match: 3. CDR3 length: 16 residues. Per germline, CDR1 SGHTA and CDR2 FQGNSA. The DNA for the CDR3 is TGTGCCAGCAGCTTCTTAGCGGGGGGGCCCTACAATGAGCAGTTCTTC. It encodes CASSFLAGGPYNEQFF.

The genes are TRBV4-1 and TRBJ2-7; TRBD2 matches at 11 bases. V shed 3 bases and J 4 bases; nucleotides not matched to a gene: 5. The CDR3 is 15 residues long. From germline, CDR1 is MGHRA and CDR2 YSYEKL. Written as DNA, the CDR3 is TGCGCCAGCAGCCAGAAGGGACTAGCGGATTACGAGCAGTACTTC. It is translated as CASSQKGLADYEQYF.

The rearrangement links TRBV5-1 to TRBJ2-1; tentatively, D is TRBD2 (5 bases). V lost 0 bases and J 5 bases, leaving 12 bases between the germline ends. CDR3 length: 15 residues. The germline gives CDR1 SGHRS, CDR2 YFSETQ. CDR3: CASSLASTRDNEQFF. Written as DNA, the CDR3 is TGCGCCAGCAGCTTGGCCTCTACTAGGGACAATGAGCAGTTCTTC.

Worth noting for this clone: Other nucleotide sequences from this sample produce the same CDR3. The chain is built from TRBV2 and TRBJ2-3; 9 bases fit TRBD2. The V segment lost 5 bases and the J segment 1 base; nucleotides outside the gene matches: 1. The CDR3 extends over 14 amino acids. Germline CDR1 reads SNHLY; CDR2 reads FYNNEI. This CDR3 is CASSWTSGTDTQYF. In DNA, the CDR3 is TGTGCCAGCAGTTGGACTAGCGGCACAGATACGCAGTATTTT. The complete variable domain, with remaining parts taken from reference TRBV2 and TRBJ2-3, reads EPEVTQTPSHQVTQMGQEVILRCVPISNHLYFYWYRQILGQKVEFLVSFYNNEISEKSEIFDDQFSVERPDGSNFTLKIRSTKLEDSAMYFCASSWTSGTDTQYFGPGTRLTVL.

V is TRBV14 and J is TRBJ2-7; 14 bases agree with TRBD2. The V gene's germline CDR1 is SGHDN and CDR2 FVKESK. The ends lost 2 bases at V and 3 bases at J; junction bases unmatched: 9. The CDR3 extends over 18 amino acids. CDR3 in amino acids: CASSQTTSGGAYVYEQYF. CDR3 DNA: TGTGCCAGCAGCCAAACGACTAGCGGGGGGGCCTATGTCTACGAGCAGTACTTC. The whole variable domain, filled in from reference TRBV14 and TRBJ2-7, reads EAGVTQFPSHSVIEKGQTVTLRCDPISGHDNLYWYRRVMGKEIKFLLHFVKESKQDESGMPNNRFLAERTGGTYSTLKVQPAELEDSGVYFCASSQTTSGGAYVYEQYFGPGTRLTVT.

The CDR3, as DNA: TGTGCCAGCAATCCCGACAATGAGCAGTTCTTC. Its translation is CASNPDNEQFF. The V and J genes are TRBV7-2 and TRBJ2-1; D gene ambiguous. This CDR3 is 11 amino acids long. CDR1 is SGHTA, CDR2 FQGNSA, per germline. Trimming pared 7 bases from V and 5 bases from J, leaving 6 bases between.

The chain links TRBV6-1 to TRBJ2-7, with D perhaps TRBD2 (5 bases). Germline V gene sequence: CDR1 MNHNS, CDR2 SASEGT. V lost 3 bases, J lost 1 base, and 13 bases lay in between. The CDR3 is 15 amino acids. Written as DNA, the CDR3 is TGTGCCAGCAGTGAGTGGAGGACGGATTCCTACGAGCAGTACTTC. This encodes CASSEWRTDSYEQYF.